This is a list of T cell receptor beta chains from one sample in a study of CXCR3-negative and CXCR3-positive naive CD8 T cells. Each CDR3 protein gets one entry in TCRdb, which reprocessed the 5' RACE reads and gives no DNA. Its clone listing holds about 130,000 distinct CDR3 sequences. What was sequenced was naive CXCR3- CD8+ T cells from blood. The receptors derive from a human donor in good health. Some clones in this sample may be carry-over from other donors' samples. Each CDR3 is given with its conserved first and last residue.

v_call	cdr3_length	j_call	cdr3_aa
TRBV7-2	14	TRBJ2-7	CASSFLAGGGEQYF
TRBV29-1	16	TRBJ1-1	CSVSPRKGGLNTEAFF
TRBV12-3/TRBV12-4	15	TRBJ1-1	CASSLGLGVNTEAFF
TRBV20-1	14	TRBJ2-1	CSASTSGLFDEQFF
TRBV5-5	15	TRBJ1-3	CASSLPGNSGNTIYF
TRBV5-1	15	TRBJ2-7	CASSFLGLLADEQYF
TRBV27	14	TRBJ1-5	CASANRGSNQPQHF
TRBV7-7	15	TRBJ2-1	CASSDQLSSYNEQFF
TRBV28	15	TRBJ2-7	CASSYRGSSSYEQYF
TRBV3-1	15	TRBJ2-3	CASSQGLRRADTQYF
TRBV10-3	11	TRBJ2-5	CAISDSWTQYF
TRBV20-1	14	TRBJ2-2	CSAREPGNTGELFF
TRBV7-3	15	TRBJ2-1	CASSPRGTFYNEQFF